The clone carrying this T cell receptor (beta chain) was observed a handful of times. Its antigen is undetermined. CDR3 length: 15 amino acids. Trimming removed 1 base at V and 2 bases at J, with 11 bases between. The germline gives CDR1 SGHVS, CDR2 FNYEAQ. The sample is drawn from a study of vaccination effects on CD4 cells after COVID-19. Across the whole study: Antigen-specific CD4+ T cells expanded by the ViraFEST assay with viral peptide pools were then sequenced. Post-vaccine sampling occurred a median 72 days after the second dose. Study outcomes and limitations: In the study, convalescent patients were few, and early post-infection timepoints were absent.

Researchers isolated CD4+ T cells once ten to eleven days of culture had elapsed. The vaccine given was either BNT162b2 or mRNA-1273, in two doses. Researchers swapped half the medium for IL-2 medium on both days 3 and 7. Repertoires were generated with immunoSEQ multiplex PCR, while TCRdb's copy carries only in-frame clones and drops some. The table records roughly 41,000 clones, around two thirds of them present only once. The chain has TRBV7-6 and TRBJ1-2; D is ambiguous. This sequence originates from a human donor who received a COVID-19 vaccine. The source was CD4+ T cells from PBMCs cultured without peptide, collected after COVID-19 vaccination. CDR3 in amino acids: CASSLGVRRNYGYTF. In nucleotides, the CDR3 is TGTGCCAGCAGCTTAGGTGTCAGGAGAAACTATGGCTACACCTTC.